The text below deals with one T cell receptor beta chain. What it recognizes is unknown. V was trimmed by 3 bases and J by 1 base, leaving 9 bases between them. CDR3 length equals 14 residues. These data come from a study of T cells in Graves' hyperthyroidism and ophthalmopathy. Study details: Blood was drawn when the patient was first diagnosed and still untreated. Notes on the study in general: Through a model of 13 V-J features, ophthalmopathy was separated from stable hyperthyroidism. Blood also contained most expanded thyroid clonotypes above 0.001.

Researchers took RNA transcripts and amplified the TCR beta CDR3 regions from them. HTBI primers were employed in a first-round RT-PCR of the TCR CDR3. TCRdb called the multiplex PCR reads again in MiXCR, with one record for every CDR3 protein. Of some 600,000 distinct CDR3 sequences listed, roughly 14% are singletons. The diagnoses drew upon clinical symptoms, serum thyroxine and TRAb, thyroid ultrasound and orbital computed tomography. This chain links TRBV12-3 or TRBV12-4 with TRBJ1-1; perhaps TRBD1 as D (6 bases). The TCR comes from a woman aged 25 to 45 with Graves' hyperthyroidism that later progressed to Graves' ophthalmopathy. What was sequenced was blood. The CDR3 loop reads CASSFAGANTEAFF. DNA for the CDR3: TGTGCCAGCAGTTTTGCAGGGGCGAACACTGAAGCTTTCTTT.